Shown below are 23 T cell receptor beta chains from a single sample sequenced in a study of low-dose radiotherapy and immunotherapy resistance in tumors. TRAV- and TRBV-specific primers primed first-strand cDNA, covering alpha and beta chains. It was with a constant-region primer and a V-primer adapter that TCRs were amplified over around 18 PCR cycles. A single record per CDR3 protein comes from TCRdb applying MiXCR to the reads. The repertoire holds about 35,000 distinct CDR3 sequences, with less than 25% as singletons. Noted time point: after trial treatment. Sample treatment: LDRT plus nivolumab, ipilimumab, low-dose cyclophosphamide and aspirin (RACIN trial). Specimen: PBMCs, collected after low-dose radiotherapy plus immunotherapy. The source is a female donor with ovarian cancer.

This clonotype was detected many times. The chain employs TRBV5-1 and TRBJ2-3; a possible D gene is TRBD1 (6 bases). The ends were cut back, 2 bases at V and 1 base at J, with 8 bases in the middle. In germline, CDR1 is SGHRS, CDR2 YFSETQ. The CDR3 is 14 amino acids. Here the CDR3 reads CASSFRTGTDTQYF. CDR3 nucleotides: TGCGCCAGCAGCTTCCGGACAGGCACAGATACGCAGTATTTT.

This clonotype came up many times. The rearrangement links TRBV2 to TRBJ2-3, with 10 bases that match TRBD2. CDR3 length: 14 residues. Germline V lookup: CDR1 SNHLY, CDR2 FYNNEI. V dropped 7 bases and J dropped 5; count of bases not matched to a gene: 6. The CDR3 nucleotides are TGTGCCAGCACGCTAGCGGGGGCAAAAGATACGCAGTATTTT. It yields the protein CASTLAGAKDTQYF. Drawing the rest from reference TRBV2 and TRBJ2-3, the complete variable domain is EPEVTQTPSHQVTQMGQEVILRCVPISNHLYFYWYRQILGQKVEFLVSFYNNEISEKSEIFDDQFSVERPDGSNFTLKIRSTKLEDSAMYFCASTLAGAKDTQYFGPGTRLTVL.

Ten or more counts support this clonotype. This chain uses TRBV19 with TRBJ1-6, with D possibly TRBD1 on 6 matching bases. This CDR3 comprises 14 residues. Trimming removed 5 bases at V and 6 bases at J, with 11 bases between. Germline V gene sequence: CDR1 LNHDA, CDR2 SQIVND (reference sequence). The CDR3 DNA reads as TGTGCCAGTAGTCCGGGGGCGAGTAATTCACCCCTCCACTTT. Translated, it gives CASSPGASNSPLHF.

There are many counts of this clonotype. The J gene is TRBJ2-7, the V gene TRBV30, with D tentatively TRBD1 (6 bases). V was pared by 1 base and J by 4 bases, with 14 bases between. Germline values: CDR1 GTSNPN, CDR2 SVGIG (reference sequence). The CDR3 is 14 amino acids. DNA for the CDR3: TGTGCCTGGAGTGGTCGCCCAGGGGTTTACGAGCAGTACTTC. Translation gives CAWSGRPGVYEQYF.

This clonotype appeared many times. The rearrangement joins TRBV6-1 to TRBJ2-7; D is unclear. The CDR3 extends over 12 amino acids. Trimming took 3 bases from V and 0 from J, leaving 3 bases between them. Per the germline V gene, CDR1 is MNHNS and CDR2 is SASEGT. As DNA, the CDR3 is TGTGCCAGCAGTGAGGGCTCCTACGAGCAGTACTTC. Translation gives CASSEGSYEQYF.

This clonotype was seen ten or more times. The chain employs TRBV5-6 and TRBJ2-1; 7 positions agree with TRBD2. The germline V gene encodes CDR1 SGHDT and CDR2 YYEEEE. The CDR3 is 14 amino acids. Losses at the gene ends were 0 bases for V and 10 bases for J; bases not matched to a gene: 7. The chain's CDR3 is CASSLGGGSREQFF. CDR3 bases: TGTGCCAGCAGCTTGGGGGGGGGTAGTCGAGAGCAGTTCTTC. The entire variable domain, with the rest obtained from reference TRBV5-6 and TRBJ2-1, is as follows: DAGVTQSPTHLIKTRGQQVTLRCSPKSGHDTVSWYQQALGQGPQFIFQYYEEEERQRGNFPDRFSGHQFPNYSSELNVNALLLGDSALYLCASSLGGGSREQFFGPGTRLTVL.

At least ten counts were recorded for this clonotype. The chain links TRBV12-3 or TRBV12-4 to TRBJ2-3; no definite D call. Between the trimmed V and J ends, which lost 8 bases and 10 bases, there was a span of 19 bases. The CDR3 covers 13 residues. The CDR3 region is CASAQGIGIAQYF. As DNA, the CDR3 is TGTGCCAGCGCCCAAGGCATAGGGATCGCGCAGTATTTT.

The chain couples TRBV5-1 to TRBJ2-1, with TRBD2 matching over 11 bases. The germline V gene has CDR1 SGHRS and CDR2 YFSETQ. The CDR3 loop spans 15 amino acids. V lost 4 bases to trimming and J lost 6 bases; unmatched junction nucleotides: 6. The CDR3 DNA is TGCGCCAGCAGCCCACTCGGGACTAGCGGCAATGAGCAGTTCTTC. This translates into CASSPLGTSGNEQFF.

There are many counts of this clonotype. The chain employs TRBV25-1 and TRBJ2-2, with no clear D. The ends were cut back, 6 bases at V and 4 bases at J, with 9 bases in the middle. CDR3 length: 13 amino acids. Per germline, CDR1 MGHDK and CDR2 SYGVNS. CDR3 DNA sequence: TGTGCCAGCAGGCTACAGTTCACCGGGGAGCTGTTTTTT. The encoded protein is CASRLQFTGELFF. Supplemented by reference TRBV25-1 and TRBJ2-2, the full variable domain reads EADIYQTPRYLVIGTGKKITLECSQTMGHDKMYWYQQDPGMELHLIHYSYGVNSTEKGDLSSESTVSRIRTEHFPLTLESARPSHTSQYLCASRLQFTGELFFGEGSRLTVL.

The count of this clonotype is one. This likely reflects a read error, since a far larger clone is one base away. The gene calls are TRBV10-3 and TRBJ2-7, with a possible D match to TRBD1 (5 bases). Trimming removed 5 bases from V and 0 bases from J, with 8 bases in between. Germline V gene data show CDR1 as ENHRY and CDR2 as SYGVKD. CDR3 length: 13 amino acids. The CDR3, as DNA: TGTGCCATCAGTTACGACAGCTCCTACGAGCAGTACTTC. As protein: CAISYDSSYEQYF.

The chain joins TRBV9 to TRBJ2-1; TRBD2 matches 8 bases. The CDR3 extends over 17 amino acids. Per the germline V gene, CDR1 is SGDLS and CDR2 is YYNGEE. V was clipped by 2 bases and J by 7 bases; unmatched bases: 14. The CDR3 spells CASSVGGSREVQNEQFF. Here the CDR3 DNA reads TGTGCCAGCAGCGTCGGAGGGTCGCGGGAGGTACAGAATGAGCAGTTCTTC.

The CDR3, as DNA: TGTGCCAGCAGCGATGGGACGGGCGCTAGCTCCTACAATGAGCAGTTCTTC. Its protein is CASSDGTGASSYNEQFF. This chain connects TRBV21-1 to TRBJ2-1; the D call of TRBD1 is as the table states it, not checked on the DNA. TRBV21-1 is designated a pseudogene. The CDR3 runs 17 residues.

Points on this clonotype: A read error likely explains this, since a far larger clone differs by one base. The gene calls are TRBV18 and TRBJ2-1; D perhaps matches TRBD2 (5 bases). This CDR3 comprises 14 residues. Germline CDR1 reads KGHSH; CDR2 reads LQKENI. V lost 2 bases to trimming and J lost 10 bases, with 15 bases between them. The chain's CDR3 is CASSPIETSGEQFF. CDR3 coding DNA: TGTGCCAGCTCACCAATCGAAACCTCGGGAGAGCAGTTCTTC.

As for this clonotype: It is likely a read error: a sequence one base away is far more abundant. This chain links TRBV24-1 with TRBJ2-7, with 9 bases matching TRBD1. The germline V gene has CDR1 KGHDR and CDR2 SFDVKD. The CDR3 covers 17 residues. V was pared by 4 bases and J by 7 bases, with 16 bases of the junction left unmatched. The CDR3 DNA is TGTGCCACCAGTGACCCCCCCGGGACAGGGAGATACAATGAGCAGTACTTC. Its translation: CATSDPPGTGRYNEQYF.

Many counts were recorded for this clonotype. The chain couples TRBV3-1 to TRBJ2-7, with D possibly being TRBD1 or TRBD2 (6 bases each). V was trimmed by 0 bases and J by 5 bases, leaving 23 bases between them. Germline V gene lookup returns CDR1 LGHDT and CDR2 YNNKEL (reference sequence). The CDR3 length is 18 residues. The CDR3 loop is CASSQEGGLRKLRNEQYF. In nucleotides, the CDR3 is TGTGCCAGCAGCCAAGAAGGGGGGTTAAGGAAATTGAGGAACGAGCAGTACTTC.

CDR3 in amino acids: CSANSGVGANVLTF. CDR3 nucleotides: TGCAGTGCCAATTCAGGGGTGGGGGCCAACGTCCTGACTTTC. The rearrangement joins TRBV20-1 to TRBJ2-6, with D maybe TRBD1 (6 bases). V shed 6 bases and J shed 4 bases, with 13 bases lying between them. CDR1 is DFQATT and CDR2 is SNEGSKA in the germline V gene (reference sequence). This CDR3 has 14 residues.

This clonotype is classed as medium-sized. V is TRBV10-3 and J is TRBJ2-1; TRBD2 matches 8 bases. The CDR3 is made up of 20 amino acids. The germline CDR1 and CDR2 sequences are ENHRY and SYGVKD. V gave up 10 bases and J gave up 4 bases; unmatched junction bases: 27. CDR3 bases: TGTGCCACCAACCACAGACTAGCGAAGGATCTGACTGCCCTATACAATGAGCAGTTCTTC. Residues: CATNHRLAKDLTALYNEQFF.

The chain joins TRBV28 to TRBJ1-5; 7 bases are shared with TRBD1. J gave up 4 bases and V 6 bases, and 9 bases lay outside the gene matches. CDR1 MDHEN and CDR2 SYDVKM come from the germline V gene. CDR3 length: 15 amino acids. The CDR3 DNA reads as TGTGCCAGCAGGGGGAGGGGGCTAGGAAATCAGCCCCAGCATTTT. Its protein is CASRGRGLGNQPQHF. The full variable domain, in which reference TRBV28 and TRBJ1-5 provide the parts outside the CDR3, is DVKVTQSSRYLVKRTGEKVFLECVQDMDHENMFWYRQDPGLGLRLIYFSYDVKMKEKGDIPEGYSVSREKKERFSLILESASTNQTSMYLCASRGRGLGNQPQHFGDGTRLSIL.

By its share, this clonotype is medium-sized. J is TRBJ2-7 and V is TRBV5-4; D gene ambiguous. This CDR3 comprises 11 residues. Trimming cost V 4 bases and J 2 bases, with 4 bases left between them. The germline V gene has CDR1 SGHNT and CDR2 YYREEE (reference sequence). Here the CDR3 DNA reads TGTGCCAGCAGCGCGGCCTACGAGCAGTACTTC. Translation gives CASSAAYEQYF.

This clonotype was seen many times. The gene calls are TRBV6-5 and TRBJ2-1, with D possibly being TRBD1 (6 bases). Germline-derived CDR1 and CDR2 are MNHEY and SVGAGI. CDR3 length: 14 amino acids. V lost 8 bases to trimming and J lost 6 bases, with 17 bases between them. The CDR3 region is CASGGKGVVNEQFF. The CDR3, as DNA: TGTGCCAGCGGGGGCAAAGGGGTAGTCAATGAGCAGTTCTTC.

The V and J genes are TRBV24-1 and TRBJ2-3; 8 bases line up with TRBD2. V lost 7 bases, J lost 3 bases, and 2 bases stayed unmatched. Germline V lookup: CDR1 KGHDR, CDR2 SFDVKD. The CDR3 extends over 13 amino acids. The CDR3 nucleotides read TGTGCCACCAGCCCTAGCGGGACAGATACGCAGTATTTT. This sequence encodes CATSPSGTDTQYF.

DNA of the CDR3: TGTGCCTGGAGTGAACATGGCTACACCTTC. It codes for CAWSEHGYTF. V and J are TRBV30 and TRBJ1-2; D call uncertain. The V and J ends lost 1 base and 6 bases respectively, with 3 bases between them. Germline assignment: CDR1 GTSNPN and CDR2 SVGIG (reference sequence). The CDR3 loop spans 10 amino acids.

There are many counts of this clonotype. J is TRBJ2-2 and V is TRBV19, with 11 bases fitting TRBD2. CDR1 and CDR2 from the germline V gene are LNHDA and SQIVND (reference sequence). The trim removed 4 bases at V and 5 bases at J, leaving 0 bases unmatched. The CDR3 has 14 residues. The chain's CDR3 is CASSRLAGTGELFF. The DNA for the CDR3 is TGTGCCAGTAGTAGACTAGCGGGAACCGGGGAGCTGTTTTTT.